One sample yielded the 10 T cell receptor beta chains listed below, sequenced in a study of immune characterization of retroperitoneal liposarcoma. Via MiXCR, TCRdb re-called the PCR reads, giving one row per CDR3 protein. The data contain some 9,600 distinct CDR3 sequences, over 35% of them singletons. Sequencing was carried out using tumor tissue. Every receptor here comes from a female donor with retroperitoneal liposarcoma.

The chain combines TRBV4-1 with TRBJ2-1; the match to TRBD1 covers 9 bases. Germline trimming cut 4 bases from V and 13 bases from J; bases unmatched to any gene: 23. The CDR3 contains 18 residues. Germline CDR1 and CDR2: MGHRA and YSYEKL. In nucleotides, the CDR3 is TGCGCCAGCAGCCCCCAGGGACAGGGTACTTTCGTGCAAGAGACCCAGTTCTTC. This encodes CASSPQGQGTFVQETQFF.

The V call is TRBV6-1, the J call TRBJ2-5, with D maybe TRBD2 (5 bases). This CDR3 region has 13 residues. Germline values: CDR1 MNHNS, CDR2 SASEGT. V shed 6 bases and J shed 3 bases, with 11 bases lying between them. The CDR3 sequence is CASRRRAEETQYF. The DNA for the CDR3 is TGTGCCAGCAGGCGTAGAGCGGAAGAGACCCAGTACTTC.

The chain joins TRBV6-2 or TRBV6-3 to TRBJ2-1, with 14 bases lining up with TRBD2. The CDR3 runs to 15 residues. The germline V gene has CDR1 MNHEY and CDR2 SVGEGT. Trimming took 7 bases from V and 9 from J; bases not matched to a gene: 8. The CDR3 DNA is TGTGCCAGCATCCCGGGACTAGCGGGAGCTGCTGAGCAGTTCTTC. This gives the protein CASIPGLAGAAEQFF.

The rearrangement uses TRBV6-4 and TRBJ2-3, with 10 bases fitting TRBD1. This CDR3 has 15 residues. From germline, CDR1 is MRHNA and CDR2 SNTAGT. V lost 5 bases, J lost 4 bases, and 6 bases stayed unmatched. The CDR3 nucleotides are TGTGCCAGCAGTCCTACCGGACAGGGGGCAGATACGCAGTATTTT. Amino acids: CASSPTGQGADTQYF.

Concerning this clonotype itself: A much more abundant neighbour one base away suggests this may be a read error. The chain uses TRBV11-3 and TRBJ2-4; 7 bases are a match to TRBD2. This CDR3 is built from 16 residues. The germline V gene encodes CDR1 SGHNT and CDR2 YENEEA. V gave up 2 bases and J gave up 13 bases; unmatched junction bases: 17. CDR3 sequence (DNA): TGTGCCAGCAGCTTAATCGGACTAGAGGGAGGGAATGAGCAGTACTTC. It is translated as CASSLIGLEGGNEQYF.

This clonotype was seen a few times. Written as DNA, the CDR3 is TGTGCCAGCAGTTCCCTAAGCGGGGGCAGGGCCTACGAGCAGTACTTC. Translation: CASSSLSGGRAYEQYF. The rearrangement uses TRBV27 and TRBJ2-5; TRBD2 matches 8 bases. The J call may be mistaken, given a closer DNA end match to TRBJ2-7. Germline V gene data show CDR1 as MNHEY and CDR2 as SMNVEV (reference sequence). The CDR3 covers 16 residues.

This clonotype appeared many times. The chain links TRBV6-1 to TRBJ2-1; weak D call: TRBD2 (5 bases). Germline assignment: CDR1 MNHNS and CDR2 SASEGT. V lost 7 bases, J lost 10 bases, and 26 bases lay in between. The CDR3 extends over 16 amino acids. The CDR3: CASKTLTYSGEYEQFF. CDR3 DNA: TGTGCCAGCAAGACCTTGACCTACAGCGGCGAATACGAGCAGTTCTTC.

There are a few counts of this clonotype. The CDR3 DNA reads as TGTGCCAGCAGTTCGGGACTCCTCCAGTTCTTC. It encodes CASSSGLLQFF. The rearrangement uses TRBV12-3 or TRBV12-4 and TRBJ2-1; possible D gene TRBD2, 6 bases. The CDR3 contains 11 residues. Trimming removed 4 bases from V and 13 bases from J, with 11 bases in between.

This clonotype was seen a few times. The chain employs TRBV6-1 and TRBJ2-3; TRBD2 aligns across 10 bases. The ends lost 6 bases at V and 4 bases at J; junction bases unmatched: 4. The germline CDR1 and CDR2 sequences are MNHNS and SASEGT. The CDR3 consists of 14 residues. Here the CDR3 DNA reads TGTGCCAGCAGGAGCGGGAGGGGGGCAGATACGCAGTATTTT. This sequence encodes CASRSGRGADTQYF.

This clonotype was counted a single time. The chain is built from TRBV24-1 and TRBJ2-3, with TRBD2 matching 7 bases. CDR3 length: 16 amino acids. V shed 4 bases and J 2 bases; nucleotides not matched to a gene: 8. The germline V gene encodes CDR1 KGHDR and CDR2 SFDVKD. The DNA for the CDR3 is TGTGCCACCAGTGACTTGACGGGACTAAACACAGATACGCAGTATTTT. This encodes CATSDLTGLNTDTQYF.